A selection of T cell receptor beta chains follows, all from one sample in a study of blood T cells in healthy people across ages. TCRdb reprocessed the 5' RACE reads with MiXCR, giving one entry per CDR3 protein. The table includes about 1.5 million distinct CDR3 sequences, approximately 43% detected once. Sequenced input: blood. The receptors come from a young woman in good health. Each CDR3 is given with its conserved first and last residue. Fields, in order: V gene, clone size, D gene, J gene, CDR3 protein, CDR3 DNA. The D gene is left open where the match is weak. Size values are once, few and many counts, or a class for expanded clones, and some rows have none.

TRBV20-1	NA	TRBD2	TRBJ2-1	CSARKLANEQFF	TGCAGTGCTAGAAAACTAGCGAATGAGCAGTTCTTC
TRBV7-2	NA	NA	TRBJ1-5	CARDSRSNQPQHF	TGTGCCAGGGACAGTCGTAGCAATCAGCCCCAGCATTTT
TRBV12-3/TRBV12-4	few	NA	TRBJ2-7	CASSLGLGQDNPYEQYF	TGTGCCAGCAGTTTAGGGCTGGGGCAGGATAATCCCTACGAGCAGTACTTC
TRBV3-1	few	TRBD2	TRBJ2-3	CASSQGLAVDTQYF	TGTGCCAGCAGCCAAGGACTAGCTGTTGATACGCAGTATTTT
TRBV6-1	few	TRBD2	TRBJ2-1	CASTSSGGDSSYNEQFF	TGTGCCAGCACGTCTAGCGGGGGCGACAGCTCCTACAATGAGCAGTTCTTC
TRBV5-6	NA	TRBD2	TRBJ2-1	CASSYGLAGGEQFF	TGTGCCAGCAGCTATGGACTAGCGGGAGGAGAACAGTTCTTC
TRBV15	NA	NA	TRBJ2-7	CATSRDGGAHEQYF	TGTGCCACCAGCAGAGATGGGGGGGCCCACGAGCAGTACTTC
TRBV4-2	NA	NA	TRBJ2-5	CASSQDDRTQETQYF	TGTGCCAGCAGCCAAGATGACAGGACTCAAGAGACCCAGTACTTC
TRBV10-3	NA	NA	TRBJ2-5	CAISETLFGETQYF	TGTGCCATCAGTGAGACTTTATTTGGCGAGACCCAGTACTTC
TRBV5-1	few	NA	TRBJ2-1	CASSLTRPGDEQFF	TGCGCCAGCAGCTTGACCAGGCCGGGAGATGAGCAGTTCTTC
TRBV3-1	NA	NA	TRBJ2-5	CASSLSDTIRVNEQYF	TGTGCCAGCAGCCTTTCGGATACCATCAGGGTCAATGAGCAGTACTTC
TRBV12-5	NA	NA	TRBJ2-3	CASEDFRTDTQYF	TGTGCTAGTGAGGACTTCCGCACAGATACGCAGTATTTT
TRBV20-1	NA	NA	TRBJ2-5	CSAGTRGGCGGTYLNEQYF	TGCAGTGCGGGAACCCGAGGGGGTTGCGGGGGAACTTATCTAAATGAGCAGTACTTC
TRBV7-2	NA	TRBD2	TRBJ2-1	CASSLFTSGIRNEQFF	TGTGCCAGCAGCTTATTCACTAGCGGGATAAGGAATGAGCAGTTCTTC
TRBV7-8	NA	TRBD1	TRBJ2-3	CASSLEFTGGWITDTQYF	TGTGCCAGCAGCTTAGAGTTTACAGGGGGTTGGATCACAGATACGCAGTATTTT
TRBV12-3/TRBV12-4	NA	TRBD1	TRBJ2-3	CASSTGTGFVDTQYF	TGTGCCAGCAGCACCGGGACAGGGTTCGTAGATACGCAGTATTTT
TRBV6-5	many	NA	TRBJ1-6	CASSYSIQGDSPLHF	TGTGCCAGCAGTTACTCGATACAAGGGGATTCACCCCTCCACTTT
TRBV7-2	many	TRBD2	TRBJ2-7	CASSLEVELAGSYEQYF	TGTGCCAGCAGCTTAGAGGTAGAGCTAGCGGGATCCTACGAGCAGTACTTC
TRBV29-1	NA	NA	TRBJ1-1	CSGRARTEAFF	TGCAGCGGCAGGGCGCGGACTGAAGCTTTCTTT
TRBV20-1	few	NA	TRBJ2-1	CSPAGQGIEFF	TGCAGCCCCGCGGGCCAGGGTATAGAGTTCTTC